These 9 T cell receptor beta chains were all obtained from the same sample, sequenced in a study of shared clonotypes between healthy human individuals. Generated by immunoSEQ multiplex PCR, the TCRdb table keeps only in-frame clones and is missing some. The data hold a few million clones, with under 95% observed a single time. Sequencing was carried out using naive CD4+ T cells from PBMCs. Specified subset: CD45RA+ positively selected. The receptors come from a man aged 18 to 35 in good health. Some clones in this sample may be carry-over from other donors' samples.

The chain couples TRBV5-4 to TRBJ1-5, with D unclear. This CDR3 comprises 13 residues. Germline CDR1 reads SGHNT; CDR2 reads YYREEE (reference sequence). V shed 0 bases and J shed 3 bases, with 4 bases lying between them. The CDR3 loop reads CASSLDTNQPQHF. The CDR3 region has the DNA TGTGCCAGCAGCTTGGACACCAATCAGCCCCAGCATTTT.

The V gene is TRBV18, the J gene TRBJ2-5; D remains unclear. Trimming took 6 bases from V and 3 from J, leaving 11 bases between them. This CDR3 has 13 amino acids. The germline V gene encodes CDR1 KGHSH and CDR2 LQKENI. The CDR3 coding sequence is TGTGCCAGCTCCCCGACAAGGGAAGAGACCCAGTACTTC. Translated, it gives CASSPTREETQYF.

This rearrangement joins TRBV6-5 to TRBJ1-4; D not certain. V dropped 0 bases and J dropped 7 bases, with 15 bases sitting between them. The CDR3 sequence is 16 residues long. Germline CDR1 and CDR2: MNHEY and SVGAGI. In DNA, the CDR3 is TGTGCCAGCAGTTACTCTGTCTCTGGCGTTTCTGAAAAACTGTTTTTT. This gives the protein CASSYSVSGVSEKLFF.

The chain joins TRBV29-1 to TRBJ1-2; the D gene is possibly TRBD1 (6 bases). Germline CDR1 reads SQVTM; CDR2 reads ANQGSEA. Trimming removed 8 bases from V and 4 bases from J, with 23 bases in between. CDR3 length equals 15 residues. The CDR3 spells CSSSPSGGSSYGYTF. The CDR3 region has the DNA TGCAGCTCCTCCCCCTCTGGGGGCAGCTCCTATGGCTACACCTTC.

The gene calls are TRBV27 and TRBJ1-5; TRBD1 matches 10 bases. Germline V gives CDR1 MNHEY, CDR2 SMNVEV (reference sequence). The CDR3 loop spans 16 amino acids. V gave up 6 bases and J gave up 7 bases; unmatched junction bases: 12. The CDR3 nucleotides read TGTGCCAGCAGCCATACCGGGACAGGGGTCGGGCAGCCCCAGCATTTT. Translation: CASSHTGTGVGQPQHF.

This chain connects TRBV10-1 to TRBJ1-5; 7 nucleotides line up with TRBD1. The V gene's germline CDR1 is WNHNN and CDR2 SYGVQD (reference sequence). There are 15 residues in the CDR3. V was pared by 10 bases and J by 7 bases, with 16 bases of the junction left unmatched. The CDR3: CAIPRATGEGQPQHF. Here the CDR3 DNA reads TGCGCCATACCACGAGCAACAGGGGAAGGCCAGCCCCAGCATTTT.

J is TRBJ1-1 and V is TRBV18, with D uncertain. The CDR3 covers 15 residues. Germline-derived CDR1 and CDR2 are KGHSH and LQKENI. The germline V and J ends were trimmed by 1 base and 2 bases, with 11 bases remaining between them. CDR3 in amino acids: CASSPQNRENTEAFF. CDR3 bases: TGTGCCAGCTCACCACAAAACCGGGAAAACACTGAAGCTTTCTTT.

This clone was found once. The chain has TRBV6-5 and TRBJ2-7; 7 nucleotides agree with TRBD2. J was trimmed by 3 bases and V by 7 bases; bases with no gene match: 12. Germline-derived CDR1 and CDR2 are MNHEY and SVGAGI. The CDR3 is 15 residues long. CDR3 in DNA: TGTGCCAGCAACGACCGGCCTAGCGGTCGCTACGAGCAGTACTTC. Translating gives CASNDRPSGRYEQYF.

This clone was detected once. This chain connects TRBV4-2 to TRBJ1-3; tentative D call: TRBD1 (5 bases). Between the trimmed V and J ends, which lost 0 bases and 2 bases, there was a span of 14 bases. CDR3 length: 17 residues. The germline CDR1 and CDR2 sequences are LGHNA and YNFKEQ. Here the CDR3 reads CASSQEGLPTAGNTIYF. The CDR3 bases are TGTGCCAGCAGCCAAGAGGGGCTCCCCACAGCTGGAAACACCATATATTTT.